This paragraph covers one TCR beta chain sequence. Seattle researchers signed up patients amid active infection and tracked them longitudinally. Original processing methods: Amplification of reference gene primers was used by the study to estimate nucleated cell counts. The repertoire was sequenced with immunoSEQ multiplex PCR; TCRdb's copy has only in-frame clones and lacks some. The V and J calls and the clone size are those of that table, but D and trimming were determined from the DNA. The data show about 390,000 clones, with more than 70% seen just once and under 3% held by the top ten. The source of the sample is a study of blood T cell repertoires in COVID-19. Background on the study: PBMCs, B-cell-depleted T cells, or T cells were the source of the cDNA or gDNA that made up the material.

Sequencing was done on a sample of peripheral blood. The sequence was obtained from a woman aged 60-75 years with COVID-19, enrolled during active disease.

The CDR3 DNA reads as TGCGCCAGCAGCCCGGGACAGGGGGTAGTCTCCTTCGGCTACACCTTC. This translates into CASSPGQGVVSFGYTF. The V gene is TRBV5-1, the J gene TRBJ1-2; 11 bases match TRBD1. The CDR3 runs 16 residues. CDR1 is SGHRS, CDR2 YFSETQ, per germline. Trimming took 4 bases from V and 8 from J; bases not matched to a gene: 13.